A single sample is the source of the 30 T cell receptor beta chains below, sequenced in a study of T cell changes during pregnancy in multiple sclerosis. The method was immunoSEQ multiplex PCR; TCRdb's version includes in-frame clones alone and lacks a portion of them. The sample includes over 70,000 clones, approximately 95% of them seen just once. Sequenced material: peripheral blood, taken in the first trimester of pregnancy. The receptors derive from a female donor with multiple sclerosis, enrolled in a pregnancy study.

J is TRBJ1-2 and V is TRBV12-5; 8 nucleotides match TRBD1. Germline V gene sequence: CDR1 LGHNT, CDR2 FRNRAP. The junction had 8 bases not matched to a gene; V was cut back by 4 bases and J by 1 base. The CDR3 totals 16 residues. CDR3: CASGSFRDRLNYGYTF. CDR3 DNA sequence: TGTGCTAGTGGTTCATTTAGGGACAGGCTTAACTATGGCTACACCTTC.

The chain couples TRBV7-9 to TRBJ1-6; D gene uncertain. CDR1 is SEHNR, CDR2 FQNEAQ, per germline (reference sequence). Trimming cost V 6 bases and J 12 bases, with 9 bases left between them. The CDR3 totals 11 residues. The CDR3 coding sequence is TGTGCCAGCAGTTTTTACGGACCCCTCCACTTT. This translates into CASSFYGPLHF. Variable domain in full (rest from reference TRBV7-9 and TRBJ1-6): DTGVSQNPRHKITKRGQNVTFRCDPISEHNRLYWYRQTLGQGPEFLTYFQNEAQLEKSRLLSDRFSAERPKGSFSTLEIQRTEQGDSAMYLCASSFYGPLHFGNGTRLTVT.

V gene TRBV15 combines with J gene TRBJ2-7; possibly TRBD2 for D (5 bases). CDR1 and CDR2 (germline): LNHNV, YYDKDF (reference sequence). The CDR3 runs to 15 residues. Trimming took 4 bases from V and 1 from J, leaving 14 bases between them. The CDR3 region has the DNA TGTGCCACCAGCACGGGGTTGGATCTATCCTACGAGCAGTACTTC. This encodes CATSTGLDLSYEQYF.

This chain joins TRBV5-4 and TRBJ2-1; 8 positions agree with TRBD2. V lost 4 bases and J lost 7; bases outside the gene matches: 16. CDR1 is SGHNT and CDR2 is YYREEE in the germline V gene (reference sequence). The CDR3 sequence is 17 residues long. CDR3 sequence (DNA): TGTGCCAGCAGCGGACGGGGGGGAATCAACGGAGTTAATGAGCAGTTCTTC. This translates into CASSGRGGINGVNEQFF.

This clone has a single count. The chain recombines TRBV2 with TRBJ2-5, with D perhaps matching TRBD1 (5 bases). The CDR3 is 19 amino acids. Germline CDR1 is SNHLY and CDR2 is FYNNEI. The V gene lost 2 bases and the J gene lost 1 base, with 23 bases spanning the gap. CDR3 amino acids: CASSELPWTTAFSQETQYF. CDR3 sequence (DNA): TGTGCCAGCAGTGAATTACCCTGGACAACCGCTTTTTCCCAAGAGACCCAGTACTTC. Variable domain in full (rest from reference TRBV2 and TRBJ2-5): EPEVTQTPSHQVTQMGQEVILRCVPISNHLYFYWYRQILGQKVEFLVSFYNNEISEKSEIFDDQFSVERPDGSNFTLKIRSTKLEDSAMYFCASSELPWTTAFSQETQYFGPGTRLLVL.

The V call is TRBV19, the J call TRBJ1-5, with D possibly matching TRBD1 (5 bases). The CDR3 is 16 amino acids. Trimming took off 5 bases at V and 1 base at J, with 15 bases between the two ends. CDR1 is LNHDA, CDR2 SQIVND, per germline (reference sequence). This CDR3 reads CASSPPRVGSNQPQHF. CDR3 coding DNA: TGTGCCAGTAGTCCCCCCAGGGTTGGAAGCAATCAGCCCCAGCATTTT.

The rearrangement links TRBV6-5 to TRBJ1-1; no firm D call. This CDR3 spans 13 amino acids. The V end was cut by 8 bases, the J end by 0 bases, with 10 bases between. Germline CDR1 MNHEY, CDR2 SVGAGI. CDR3: CASASEVNTEAFF. Here the CDR3 DNA reads TGTGCCAGCGCCAGTGAAGTGAACACTGAAGCTTTCTTT.

This sequence joins TRBV5-1 and TRBJ2-7; possibly TRBD1 for D (6 bases). CDR3 length: 13 residues. In germline, CDR1 is SGHRS, CDR2 YFSETQ. The V gene lost 0 bases and the J gene lost 6 bases, with 10 bases spanning the gap. The chain's CDR3 is CASSLEAGAEQYF. The CDR3, as DNA: TGCGCCAGCAGCTTGGAAGCAGGGGCCGAGCAGTACTTC.

This clone was recorded a few times. The chain has TRBV6-1 and TRBJ2-1; no clear D gene. Germline lookup yields CDR1 MNHNS and CDR2 SASEGT. V lost 0 bases and J 7 bases, leaving 7 bases between the germline ends. The CDR3 covers 13 residues. The CDR3 sequence: CASSEAEVNEQFF. The CDR3 region has the DNA TGTGCCAGCAGTGAAGCCGAGGTAAATGAGCAGTTCTTC.

The chain links TRBV15 to TRBJ1-2; D may be TRBD1 (6 bases). CDR3 size: 14 residues. Deletions cut 3 bases from V and 4 bases from J, with 12 bases between. Germline lookup yields CDR1 LNHNV and CDR2 YYDKDF (reference sequence). The CDR3 region has the DNA TGTGCCACCAGCAGTGACAGGCGGTCCTATGGCTACACCTTC. Translated, it gives CATSSDRRSYGYTF.

This rearrangement joins TRBV5-5 to TRBJ1-6; D remains unclear. The CDR3 loop spans 17 amino acids. V was cut by 0 bases and J by 0 bases, with 10 bases left in between. Germline V lookup: CDR1 SGHKS, CDR2 YYEKEE (reference sequence). The CDR3 nucleotides read TGTGCCAGCAGCTTGGTGGGTAGGAGCTCCTATAATTCACCCCTCCACTTT. Amino acids: CASSLVGRSSYNSPLHF.

The chain combines TRBV9 with TRBJ2-2, with 9 bases aligning to TRBD2. This CDR3 is 16 amino acids long. CDR1 is SGDLS, CDR2 YYNGEE, per germline. V trimming: 1 base; J trimming: 2 bases; junction bases outside the gene matches: 3. The CDR3 bases are TGTGCCAGCAGCGTATCAGCGGGGGGTAACACCGGGGAGCTGTTTTTT. The encoded protein is CASSVSAGGNTGELFF.

V gene TRBV9 combines with J gene TRBJ2-1, with 12 bases aligning to TRBD1. Germline V lookup: CDR1 SGDLS, CDR2 YYNGEE. CDR3 length: 16 residues. With 3 bases clipped from V and 8 bases from J, the junction kept 9 bases outside the gene matches. CDR3 in DNA: TGTGCCAGCAGCGATACCGGGACAGGGGGCTGGGATGAGCAGTTCTTC. This translates into CASSDTGTGGWDEQFF. Using reference TRBV9 and TRBJ2-1 for the parts outside the CDR3, the full variable domain is DSGVTQTPKHLITATGQRVTLRCSPRSGDLSVYWYQQSLDQGLQFLIQYYNGEERAKGNILERFSAQQFPDLHSELNLSSLELGDSALYFCASSDTGTGGWDEQFFGPGTRLTVL.

V gene TRBV7-8 combines with J gene TRBJ2-5; 11 bases align to TRBD2. With V trimmed by 5 bases and J by 1 base, 6 bases remained unmatched. Germline-derived CDR1 and CDR2 are SGHVS and FQNEAQ. The CDR3 extends over 16 amino acids. This CDR3 is CASSPLAGGLQETQYF. The CDR3, as DNA: TGTGCCAGCAGCCCGCTAGCGGGGGGTCTCCAAGAGACCCAGTACTTC.

The chain has TRBV7-8 and TRBJ2-7; D is possibly TRBD2 (5 bases). With 1 base removed from V and 5 bases from J, the gap between germline ends came to 9 bases. Germline V lookup: CDR1 SGHVS, CDR2 FQNEAQ. This CDR3 has 13 residues. This CDR3 is CASSLVGGHEQYF. As DNA, the CDR3 is TGTGCCAGCAGCTTAGTCGGAGGCCACGAGCAGTACTTC.

J is TRBJ1-2 and V is TRBV5-4; D is possibly TRBD1 (5 bases). This CDR3 has 15 residues. V was shortened by 4 bases and J by 7 bases, with 20 bases between the two germline ends. Germline V gene lookup returns CDR1 SGHNT and CDR2 YYREEE (reference sequence). CDR3 bases: TGTGCCAGCAGCCCATCGGCGGGACCTCCCTCTGGCTACACCTTC. Its translation: CASSPSAGPPSGYTF.

The chain recombines TRBV27 with TRBJ2-7; 7 bases fit TRBD2. The V segment lost 4 bases and the J segment 3 bases; nucleotides outside the gene matches: 6. Germline values: CDR1 MNHEY, CDR2 SMNVEV (reference sequence). This CDR3 spans 14 amino acids. The DNA of the CDR3 is TGTGCCAGCAGTTGGGGAGGGTCTGTCTACGAGCAGTACTTC. Residues: CASSWGGSVYEQYF.

The V gene is TRBV27, the J gene TRBJ2-3, with TRBD2 matching over 10 bases. Germline assignment: CDR1 MNHEY and CDR2 SMNVEV (reference sequence). Unmatched junction bases numbered 8, after V lost 6 bases and J lost 2 bases. The CDR3 has 16 amino acids. This CDR3 is CASRLAGALFTDTQYF. DNA for the CDR3: TGTGCCAGCAGGCTAGCGGGGGCCCTTTTCACAGATACGCAGTATTTT.

The chain joins TRBV9 to TRBJ2-2; 11 bases fit TRBD2. V lost 5 bases and J lost 3; bases outside the gene matches: 15. From germline, CDR1 is SGDLS and CDR2 YYNGEE. CDR3 length: 19 residues. Written as DNA, the CDR3 is TGTGCCAGCAGTCCTGAACTAACTAGCGGGGGTCATTACACCGGGGAGCTGTTTTTT. This sequence encodes CASSPELTSGGHYTGELFF.

V and J are TRBV18 and TRBJ2-7; TRBD1 might be the D (7 bases). Germline V gene sequence: CDR1 KGHSH, CDR2 LQKENI. V gave up 6 bases and J gave up 4 bases, with 16 bases separating them. The length of the CDR3 is 14 residues. DNA for the CDR3: TGTGCCAGCTCTAGGCGGGGACAGACATACGAGCAGTACTTC. Translating gives CASSRRGQTYEQYF.

This clone appeared once. The chain couples TRBV6-4 to TRBJ2-2; no reliable D call. CDR1 and CDR2 from the germline V gene are MRHNA and SNTAGT. CDR3 length equals 15 residues. Trimming stripped 0 bases from V and 4 bases from J, with 9 bases between. The CDR3 here is CASSDSKQTTGELFF. The DNA of the CDR3 is TGTGCCAGCAGTGACTCGAAACAGACCACCGGGGAGCTGTTTTTT.

This chain links TRBV6-1 with TRBJ2-5, with 7 bases aligning to TRBD1. Losses at the gene ends were 2 bases for V and 1 base for J; bases not matched to a gene: 4. The length of the CDR3 is 15 residues. Germline CDR1 reads MNHNS; CDR2 reads SASEGT. The CDR3: CASSESKGAQETQYF. In nucleotides, the CDR3 is TGTGCCAGCAGTGAAAGTAAGGGGGCCCAAGAGACCCAGTACTTC.

This chain joins TRBV5-1 and TRBJ2-7; 7 bases fit TRBD1. J was trimmed by 1 base and V by 5 bases; bases with no gene match: 6. CDR1 and CDR2 (germline): SGHRS, YFSETQ. The CDR3 consists of 14 residues. The CDR3 bases are TGCGCCAGCAGACATCCGGGACAGTCCTACGAGCAGTACTTC. It is translated as CASRHPGQSYEQYF.

This clone was detected only a few times. This sequence joins TRBV2 and TRBJ1-1; D call uncertain. There are 13 residues in the CDR3. Trimming removed 5 bases from V and 4 bases from J, with 11 bases in between. The germline CDR1 and CDR2 sequences are SNHLY and FYNNEI. This CDR3 is CASSRTVVTEAFF. In nucleotides, the CDR3 is TGTGCCAGCAGTCGTACGGTAGTCACTGAAGCTTTCTTT.

This clone has only one observation. The V gene is TRBV14, the J gene TRBJ2-7; 7 bases line up with TRBD1. V dropped 4 bases and J dropped 2; count of bases not matched to a gene: 2. Germline V lookup: CDR1 SGHDN, CDR2 FVKESK. This CDR3 spans 13 amino acids. The CDR3 is CASSRTGAYEQYF. Written as DNA, the CDR3 is TGTGCCAGCAGCCGGACAGGTGCCTACGAGCAGTACTTC. Based on the CDR3 plus reference TRBV14 and TRBJ2-7, the full variable domain is EAGVTQFPSHSVIEKGQTVTLRCDPISGHDNLYWYRRVMGKEIKFLLHFVKESKQDESGMPNNRFLAERTGGTYSTLKVQPAELEDSGVYFCASSRTGAYEQYFGPGTRLTVT.

The count of this clone is one. The J gene is TRBJ2-3, the V gene TRBV27; TRBD2 agrees at 8 bases. The V segment lost 1 base and the J segment 0 bases; nucleotides outside the gene matches: 6. This CDR3 region has 17 residues. Looked up from germline, CDR1 is MNHEY and CDR2 is SMNVEV (reference sequence). The CDR3 spells CASSLFGGGLSTDTQYF. DNA of the CDR3: TGTGCCAGCAGTTTATTCGGCGGGGGGCTTAGCACAGATACGCAGTATTTT.

This chain uses TRBV5-4 with TRBJ1-2; 12 bases are shared with TRBD1. The germline V gene encodes CDR1 SGHNT and CDR2 YYREEE (reference sequence). This CDR3 is 14 amino acids long. Trimming cost V 3 bases and J 8 bases; bases outside gene matches: 5. This CDR3 reads CASSWDRGPGGYTF. DNA of the CDR3: TGTGCCAGCAGCTGGGACAGGGGGCCCGGGGGCTACACCTTC.

This chain connects TRBV4-1 to TRBJ1-1; possible D gene TRBD1, 6 bases. Germline loops: CDR1 MGHRA, CDR2 YSYEKL. Trimming took off 3 bases at V and 1 base at J, with 15 bases between the two ends. This CDR3 spans 16 amino acids. CDR3 loop: CASSQTDSGANTEAFF. In nucleotides, the CDR3 is TGCGCCAGCAGCCAGACGGACTCAGGGGCGAACACTGAAGCTTTCTTT.

The chain uses TRBV21-1 and TRBJ1-6; no check of the table's D call, TRBD1, against the DNA was made. TRBV21-1 is annotated as a pseudogene. This CDR3 is built from 19 residues. The CDR3 DNA is TGTGCCAGCAGCACCTCGGGACAGGGCTTTAGCTCCTATAATTCACCCCTCCACTTT. Protein product: CASSTSGQGFSSYNSPLHF.

The chain employs TRBV10-1 and TRBJ2-3; 10 bases are shared with TRBD2. V shed 2 bases and J 4 bases; nucleotides not matched to a gene: 9. Germline values: CDR1 WNHNN, CDR2 SYGVQD (reference sequence). This CDR3 has 17 residues. CDR3 sequence: CASSESGGAYPADTQYF. The CDR3 nucleotides are TGCGCCAGCAGTGAGAGCGGGGGGGCCTATCCCGCAGATACGCAGTATTTT.